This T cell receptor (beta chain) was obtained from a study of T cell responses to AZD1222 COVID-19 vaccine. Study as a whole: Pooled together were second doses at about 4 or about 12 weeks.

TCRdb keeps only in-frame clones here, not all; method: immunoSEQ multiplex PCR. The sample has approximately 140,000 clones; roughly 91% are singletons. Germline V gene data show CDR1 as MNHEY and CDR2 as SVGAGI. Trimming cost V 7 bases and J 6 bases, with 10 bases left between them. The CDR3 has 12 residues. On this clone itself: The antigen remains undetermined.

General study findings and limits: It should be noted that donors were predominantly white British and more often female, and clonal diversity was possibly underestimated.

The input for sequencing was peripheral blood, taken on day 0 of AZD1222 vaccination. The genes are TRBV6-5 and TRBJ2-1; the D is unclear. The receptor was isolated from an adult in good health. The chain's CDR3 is CASIRATNEQFF. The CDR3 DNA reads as TGTGCCAGCATCCGGGCTACCAATGAGCAGTTCTTC.